This entry describes one T cell receptor (beta chain). Template switching incorporated UMIs with a 6-nucleotide sample barcode. TCRdb re-called the 5' RACE reads, yielding one record per CDR3 amino acid sequence without DNA. The repertoire table contains around 450,000 distinct CDR3 sequences. This entry belongs to a study of monozygotic twins with inflammatory bowel disease. CDR3 length: 17 residues. In germline, CDR1 is LGHDT, CDR2 YNNKEL (reference sequence). The sequence was obtained from a human donor with ulcerative colitis or Crohn's disease, or a healthy co-twin of an affected twin (not recorded which). The rearrangement links TRBV3-1 to TRBJ1-4; TCRdb selects TRBD1, and the lack of DNA leaves this call unchecked. Sequencing was done on a sample of blood. The CDR3 sequence: CASSVRAPTGDNEKLFF.